This TCR beta chain comes out of a study of shared clonotypes between healthy human individuals. Study summary: Aged between 18 and 49, the donors were a couple of women and three men.

Measured with immunoSEQ multiplex PCR; TCRdb has only the in-frame clones, and not every one. The table lists nearly 1,000,000 clones, about three quarters of them singletons. HIV-negative, healthy adults without recent acute infections or vaccinations were the donors. Every donor was a Caucasian adult from Nashville, Tennessee. A split of CD4+ cells into CD45RA+ naive and CD45RA-negative memory subsets was performed. Germline-derived CDR1 and CDR2 are KGHSH and LQKENI. This CDR3 comprises 14 residues. Trimming stripped 3 bases from V and 7 bases from J, with 15 bases between. This receptor was identified in a man in his late teens or twenties in good health. The V call is TRBV18, the J call TRBJ1-2; D perhaps matches TRBD1 (6 bases). Source material: memory CD4+ T cells sorted from blood. Documented subset: CD45RA-negative fraction. CDR3 residues: CASSPDGGASGYTF. The CDR3 DNA sequence: TGTGCCAGCTCACCCGACGGGGGCGCGTCTGGCTACACCTTC.